Each of the 18 T cell receptor beta chains below was sequenced from the same sample in a study of T cells in localized non-small cell lung cancer. Profiling relied on immunoSEQ multiplex PCR, and the TCRdb table lists in-frame clones only, not all of them. Of some 700 clones detected, 20% to 30% appear once; the ten largest clones hold 15%. This specimen consisted of normal lung tissue next to the tumor, obtained before any cancer treatment. The receptors were sampled from a woman aged 40-75 years with stage I squamous cell lung carcinoma.

This chain joins TRBV28 and TRBJ2-1; 8 bases agree with TRBD1. Germline V CDR1 and CDR2: MDHEN, SYDVKM. CDR3 length: 16 amino acids. Trimming at V came to 4 bases and at J to 8 bases, leaving 13 bases not matched to a gene. The DNA for the CDR3 is TGTGCCAGCAGTTCCCCTGGAGACAGGGGCTGGGATGAGCAGTTCTTC. This sequence encodes CASSSPGDRGWDEQFF.

This clone is labeled medium-sized (0.01 to 0.1%). The V gene is TRBV11-3, the J gene TRBJ1-5, with D maybe TRBD1 (6 bases). The CDR3 length is 16 residues. Germline CDR1 is SGHNT and CDR2 is YENEEA. The V and J ends lost 5 bases and 0 bases respectively, with 14 bases between them. The CDR3 sequence is CASSPTPGDSNQPQHF. CDR3 DNA: TGTGCCAGCAGCCCCACCCCAGGGGATAGCAATCAGCCCCAGCATTTT.

This clone was picked up a small number of times. This chain links TRBV19 with TRBJ1-1, with a tentative D call TRBD1 (5 bases). The CDR3 runs to 13 residues. Germline CDR1 and CDR2: LNHDA and SQIVND (reference sequence). V shed 6 bases and J shed 11 bases, with 19 bases lying between them. The chain's CDR3 is CASRRDGSKNAFF. CDR3 sequence (DNA): TGTGCCAGTAGGAGGGACGGCTCGAAGAATGCTTTCTTT.

This clone was seen only a few times. The V call is TRBV28, the J call TRBJ2-1; D unresolved. Germline V gene lookup returns CDR1 MDHEN and CDR2 SYDVKM. V gave up 7 bases and J gave up 0 bases, with 7 bases separating them. This CDR3 region has 13 residues. The CDR3 is CASTTDSYNEQFF. In nucleotides, the CDR3 is TGTGCCAGCACCACCGACTCCTACAATGAGCAGTTCTTC. The full variable domain, rest sourced from reference TRBV28 and TRBJ2-1, is DVKVTQSSRYLVKRTGEKVFLECVQDMDHENMFWYRQDPGLGLRLIYFSYDVKMKEKGDIPEGYSVSREKKERFSLILESASTNQTSMYLCASTTDSYNEQFFGPGTRLTVL.

This chain uses TRBV28 with TRBJ2-2; D is uncertain. Between the trimmed V and J ends, which lost 3 bases and 4 bases, there was a span of 9 bases. The CDR3 sequence is 14 residues long. CDR1 is MDHEN and CDR2 is SYDVKM in the germline V gene. The CDR3 loop reads CASSFQQLTGELFF. The DNA for the CDR3 is TGTGCCAGCAGTTTTCAACAGCTCACCGGGGAGCTGTTTTTT. Full variable domain (outside the CDR3, taken from reference TRBV28 and TRBJ2-2): DVKVTQSSRYLVKRTGEKVFLECVQDMDHENMFWYRQDPGLGLRLIYFSYDVKMKEKGDIPEGYSVSREKKERFSLILESASTNQTSMYLCASSFQQLTGELFFGEGSRLTVL.

This chain links TRBV9 with TRBJ1-3, with 9 bases matching TRBD1. This CDR3 comprises 16 residues. Germline V lookup: CDR1 SGDLS, CDR2 YYNGEE. With 2 bases clipped from V and 3 bases from J, the junction kept 6 bases outside the gene matches. The CDR3 spells CASSVRTGEDGNTIYF. The CDR3 DNA follows: TGTGCCAGCAGCGTCAGGACAGGGGAAGATGGAAACACCATATATTTT.

This clone qualifies as large. The chain recombines TRBV6-8 with TRBJ1-4; 7 bases are shared with TRBD1. The CDR3 is 15 amino acids. Germline assignment: CDR1 MNHGY and CDR2 SAAAGT. After removal of 5 bases from V and 0 bases from J, the junction contained 3 bases not matched to a gene. The CDR3 DNA reads as TGTGCCAGCAGTGGTGGACAGGCAACTAATGAAAAACTGTTTTTT. This codes for CASSGGQATNEKLFF.

This CDR3 is CATSIYGPGQETQYF. CDR3 DNA sequence: TGTGCCACCAGCATTTACGGCCCAGGACAAGAGACCCAGTACTTC. The chain uses TRBV15 and TRBJ2-5; D not certain. The CDR3 is made up of 15 amino acids. With 4 bases removed from V and 2 bases from J, the gap between germline ends came to 14 bases. The germline gives CDR1 LNHNV, CDR2 YYDKDF (reference sequence).

There are a few counts of this clone. The genes are TRBV28 and TRBJ2-6; D gene unclear. V shed 2 bases and J shed 4 bases, with 3 bases lying between them. The V gene's germline CDR1 is MDHEN and CDR2 SYDVKM. This CDR3 has 13 residues. The CDR3 here is CASSLAGANVLTF. The CDR3 coding sequence is TGTGCCAGCAGTTTAGCAGGGGCCAACGTCCTGACTTTC. Full variable domain (outside the CDR3, taken from reference TRBV28 and TRBJ2-6): DVKVTQSSRYLVKRTGEKVFLECVQDMDHENMFWYRQDPGLGLRLIYFSYDVKMKEKGDIPEGYSVSREKKERFSLILESASTNQTSMYLCASSLAGANVLTFGAGSRLTVL.

This chain uses TRBV6-8 with TRBJ1-4; 8 positions match TRBD1. The V and J ends lost 5 bases and 7 bases, in that order; junction bases with no gene match: 9. The germline V gene has CDR1 MNHGY and CDR2 SAAAGT. The CDR3 runs to 15 residues. The CDR3 reads CASSTRGQGPEKLFF. In DNA, the CDR3 is TGTGCCAGCAGTACTAGAGGACAGGGCCCTGAAAAACTGTTTTTT.

This chain connects TRBV10-2 to TRBJ2-3; tentative D call: TRBD2 (5 bases). The CDR3 runs 14 residues. Trimming removed 2 bases at V and 2 bases at J, with 8 bases between. The germline V gene has CDR1 WSHSY and CDR2 SAAADI. The CDR3 bases are TGCGCCAGCAGTGAGAGCGGAATCACAGATACGCAGTATTTT. It codes for CASSESGITDTQYF.

This clone is labeled as large. The chain has TRBV4-1 and TRBJ2-2, with TRBD1 identical over 7 bases. CDR3 length: 16 residues. J was trimmed by 0 bases and V by 1 base; bases with no gene match: 2. Germline assignment: CDR1 MGHRA and CDR2 YSYEKL. The CDR3 spells CASSQAGQTNTGELFF. The CDR3 region has the DNA TGCGCCAGCAGCCAAGCGGGACAGACGAACACCGGGGAGCTGTTTTTT.

This clone was observed a few times. The CDR3 protein is CASSLGGGAGYNEQFF. The DNA for the CDR3 is TGTGCCAGCAGCTTGGGTGGGGGAGCCGGTTACAATGAGCAGTTCTTC. J is TRBJ2-1 and V is TRBV11-3, with D perhaps matching TRBD1 or TRBD2 (5 bases each). The CDR3 is 16 residues long. V lost 3 bases and J 4 bases, leaving 16 bases between the germline ends. Germline assignment: CDR1 SGHNT and CDR2 YENEEA.

This clone is categorized as medium-sized. The V gene is TRBV11-3, the J gene TRBJ1-2; D is undetermined. Germline values: CDR1 SGHNT, CDR2 YENEEA. The germline V and J ends were trimmed by 3 bases and 7 bases, with 21 bases remaining between them. This CDR3 is 16 amino acids long. CDR3 protein: CASSFKFADHNGGYTF. CDR3 nucleotides: TGTGCCAGCAGCTTTAAATTTGCGGATCATAACGGTGGCTACACCTTC.

This clone was seen a single time. The chain combines TRBV5-1 with TRBJ1-2; 10 positions match TRBD1. Looked up from germline, CDR1 is SGHRS and CDR2 is YFSETQ. Losses at the gene ends were 5 bases for V and 6 bases for J; bases not matched to a gene: 13. This CDR3 is 16 amino acids long. The CDR3 DNA is TGCGCCAGCAGAACCGCTTGGGACAGGGGTAGTGATGGCTACACCTTC. As protein: CASRTAWDRGSDGYTF.

J is TRBJ1-1 and V is TRBV6-8; D unclear. Germline V gene data show CDR1 as MNHGY and CDR2 as SAAAGT. With 2 bases removed from V and 4 bases from J, the gap between germline ends came to 11 bases. The CDR3 totals 14 residues. Here the CDR3 DNA reads TGTGCCAGCAGTTACGCAGCTGTGATCACTGAAGCTTTCTTT. Its translation: CASSYAAVITEAFF.

By sample share, this clone is medium-sized (0.01 to 0.1%). The CDR3 protein is CTSSCGRRAKCEQFF. CDR3 nucleotide sequence: TGCACCAGCAGCTGCGGACGGAGGGCCAAATGTGAGCAGTTCTTC. This sequence joins TRBV1 and TRBJ2-1; the table's D call, TRBD2, has no DNA check behind it. TRBV1 is assigned pseudogene status. This CDR3 is built from 15 residues.

This clone qualifies as large. The chain couples TRBV11-3 to TRBJ2-7; 7 bases map to TRBD1. The CDR3 length is 15 residues. V lost 5 bases to trimming and J lost 1 base; unmatched junction nucleotides: 8. Per germline, CDR1 SGHNT and CDR2 YENEEA. CDR3 in amino acids: CASSLPGQTSYEQYF. In DNA, the CDR3 is TGTGCCAGCAGCCTGCCGGGACAGACTTCCTACGAGCAGTACTTC.